Included here is one T cell receptor beta chain sequence, with context. Its recognized antigen is unknown. Nothing much larger sits one base from this clone, and base qualities are not available. Between the V and J ends, shortened by 1 base and 0 bases respectively, the junction contains 9 bases. The CDR3 numbers 15 residues from cysteine through phenylalanine. CDR3 DNA is the only sequence kept; it has 45 bases, read in frame from the first base. Based on the germline V gene (reference sequence), the CDR1 and CDR2 sequences are LNHDA and SQIVND. TCR CDR3 regions were amplified from genomic DNA by multiplex PCR using the deep immunoSEQ assay. Extracted genomic DNA from each cell subset was distributed evenly across all wells of several immunoSEQ 96-well plates, and each plate was treated as a replicate. For sorted subsets, about 200 ng genomic DNA, equal to some 28,000 T cell genomes, was loaded into each replicate PCR. The purified libraries were quantified using a Qubit 3.0 fluorometer, sized with a Bioanalyzer 2100, and then quantified again using the KAPA Library Quantification kit. Every immunoSEQ 96-well plate was sequenced on a dedicated single-read 150-cycle Illumina NextSeq 550 flow cell. For the original study's pipeline: The immunoSEQ output contained only junctional sequences without quality scores, so filtering could not match that applied to full-length reads. To assign V/J genes and CDR3, sequences were annotated using PyIR, a Python wrapper for IgBLAST v1.9, with IMGT germline references. Reads were filtered out if the reads had weak V/J assignments (E-value above 1e-6), no CDR3, stop codons, out-of-frame junctions, or ambiguous translated residues. V3J clonotypes were defined by identical inferred V gene, J gene, and CDR3 amino acid sequence. Percentage overlap between repertoires was computed as shared unique clonotypes divided by the size of the smaller repertoire. RTK rarefaction, the Chao1 estimator, and Recon v2.1 estimates of unobserved clonotypes were used to assess repertoire richness. For all TCRbeta clonotypes obtained by the gDNA method from a few donors, generation probabilities were computed with OLGA. TCRdb retrieved this table from immuneACCESS and kept in-frame rearrangements only. Not all clones are present; in checked studies, unresolved V genes account for under half, and no reason is known for the remainder. For V, J and clone size, that table is used; D and trimming come from the DNA. The sample profile shows 550,000 to 850,000 clones; 74% of them were found once. 1.7% of the sample belongs to the ten largest clones.

Donors were healthy HIV-negative adults with no recently reported acute infections or vaccinations. Only Caucasian adults living in Nashville, Tennessee, USA were represented among the donors. CD4+ T cells were enriched by magnetic negative selection, after which naive cells were positively selected on CD45RA and the negative fraction was taken as the memory subset. Blood was collected by leukapheresis, and PBMCs were isolated by Ficoll-Histopaque density gradient centrifugation and then cryopreserved in liquid nitrogen vapor phase. Purity and quantity of every magnetically sorted T cell population were checked by analytical flow cytometry. Each sorted fraction had its genomic DNA isolated and then quantified by UV absorbance on a Nanodrop 2000c. This sample is drawn from a study of shared clonotypes between healthy human individuals (TCRdb year 2020). General notes on the study: The cohort included three men and two women between 18 and 49 years of age. Each donor's leukapheresis produced roughly between roughly 0.85 and 10 billion PBMCs. Blood TCR repertoires of about 5 healthy adults were deeply sequenced to estimate repertoire size and the extent of clonotype sharing between individuals. For each donor, three plates each were used for CD4 naive and CD4 memory, two plates were used for CD8 naive, and one plate was used for CD8 memory. To increase sequencing depth and limit assay-specific biases, TCR repertoire library preparation and sequencing were carried out by different laboratories using diverse techniques. On the study overall, not on this receptor specifically: Even with the large sequencing depth, rarefaction of the sorted-subset datasets indicated that sequencing was incomplete. Clonotypes shared by all four sorted-subset donors showed higher generation probabilities than non-shared clonotypes. When four donors were compared, the shared fraction of clonotypes was about 5% for naive CD4, around 3.6% for naive CD8, 2% to 2.5% for memory CD4, and less than 0.45% for memory CD8. The genetic and exposure-history diversity represented was limited by the small number of donors. Pairwise subsampling indicated that sequencing depth was expected to affect the degree of clonotype sharing among donors. Sampling was restricted to blood, and TCR repertoires in tissues likely differ from the TCR repertoires found in blood. Naive subsets generally had larger estimated clonotype richness than memory subsets did.

The clonotype comes from a young woman in good health. The material sequenced was memory CD4+ T cells sorted from blood. The sample's cell subset or site, from its label and the paper: CD45RA-negative fraction. The chain joins TRBV19 to TRBJ1-2, with a tentative D gene TRBD1 over 6 matching bases. In nucleotides, the sequence is TGTGCCAGTAGTATAGCACACAGGGCTAACTATGGCTACACCTTC. This is translated as CASSIAHRANYGYTF.